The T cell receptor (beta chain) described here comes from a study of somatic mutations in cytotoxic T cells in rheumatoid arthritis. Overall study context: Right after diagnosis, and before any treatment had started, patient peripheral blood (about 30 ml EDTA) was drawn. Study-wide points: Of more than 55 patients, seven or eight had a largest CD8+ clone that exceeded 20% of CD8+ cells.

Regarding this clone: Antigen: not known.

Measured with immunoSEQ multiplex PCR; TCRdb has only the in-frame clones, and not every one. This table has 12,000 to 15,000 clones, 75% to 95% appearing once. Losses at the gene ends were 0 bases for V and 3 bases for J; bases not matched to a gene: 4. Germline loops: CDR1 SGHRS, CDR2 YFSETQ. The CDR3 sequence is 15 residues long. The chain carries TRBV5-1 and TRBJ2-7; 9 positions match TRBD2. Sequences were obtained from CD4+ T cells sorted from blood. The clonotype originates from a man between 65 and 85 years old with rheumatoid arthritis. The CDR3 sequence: CASSLVPSGIYEQYF. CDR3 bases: TGCGCCAGCAGCTTGGTTCCTAGCGGGATCTACGAGCAGTACTTC.